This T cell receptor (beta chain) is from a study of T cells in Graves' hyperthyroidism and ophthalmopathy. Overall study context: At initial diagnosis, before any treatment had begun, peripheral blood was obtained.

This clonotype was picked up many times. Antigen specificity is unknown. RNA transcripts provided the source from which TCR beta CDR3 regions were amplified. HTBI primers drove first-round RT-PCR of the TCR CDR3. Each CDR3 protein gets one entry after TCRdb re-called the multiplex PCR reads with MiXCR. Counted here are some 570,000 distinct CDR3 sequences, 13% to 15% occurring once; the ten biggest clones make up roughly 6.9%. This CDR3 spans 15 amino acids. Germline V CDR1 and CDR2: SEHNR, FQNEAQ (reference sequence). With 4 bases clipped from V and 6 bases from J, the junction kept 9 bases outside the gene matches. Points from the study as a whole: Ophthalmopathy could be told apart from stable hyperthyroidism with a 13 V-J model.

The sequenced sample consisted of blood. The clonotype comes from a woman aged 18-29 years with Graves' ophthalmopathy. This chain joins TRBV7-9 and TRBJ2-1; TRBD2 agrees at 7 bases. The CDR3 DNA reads TGTGCCAGCAGCTCAGGACTAGGAGGGACCAATGAGCAGTTCTTC. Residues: CASSSGLGGTNEQFF.